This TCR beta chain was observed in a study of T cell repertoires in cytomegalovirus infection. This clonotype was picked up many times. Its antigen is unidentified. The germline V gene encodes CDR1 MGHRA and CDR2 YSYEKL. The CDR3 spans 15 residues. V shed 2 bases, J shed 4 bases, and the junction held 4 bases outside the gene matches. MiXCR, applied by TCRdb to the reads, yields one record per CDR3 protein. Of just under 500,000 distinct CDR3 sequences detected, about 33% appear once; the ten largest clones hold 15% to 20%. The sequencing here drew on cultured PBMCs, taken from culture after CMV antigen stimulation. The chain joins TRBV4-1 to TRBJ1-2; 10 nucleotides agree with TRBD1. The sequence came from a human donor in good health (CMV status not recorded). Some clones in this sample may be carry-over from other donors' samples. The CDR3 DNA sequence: TGCGCCAGCAGCCAAAGGGGACAGGGGATCTATGGCTACACCTTC. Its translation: CASSQRGQGIYGYTF.